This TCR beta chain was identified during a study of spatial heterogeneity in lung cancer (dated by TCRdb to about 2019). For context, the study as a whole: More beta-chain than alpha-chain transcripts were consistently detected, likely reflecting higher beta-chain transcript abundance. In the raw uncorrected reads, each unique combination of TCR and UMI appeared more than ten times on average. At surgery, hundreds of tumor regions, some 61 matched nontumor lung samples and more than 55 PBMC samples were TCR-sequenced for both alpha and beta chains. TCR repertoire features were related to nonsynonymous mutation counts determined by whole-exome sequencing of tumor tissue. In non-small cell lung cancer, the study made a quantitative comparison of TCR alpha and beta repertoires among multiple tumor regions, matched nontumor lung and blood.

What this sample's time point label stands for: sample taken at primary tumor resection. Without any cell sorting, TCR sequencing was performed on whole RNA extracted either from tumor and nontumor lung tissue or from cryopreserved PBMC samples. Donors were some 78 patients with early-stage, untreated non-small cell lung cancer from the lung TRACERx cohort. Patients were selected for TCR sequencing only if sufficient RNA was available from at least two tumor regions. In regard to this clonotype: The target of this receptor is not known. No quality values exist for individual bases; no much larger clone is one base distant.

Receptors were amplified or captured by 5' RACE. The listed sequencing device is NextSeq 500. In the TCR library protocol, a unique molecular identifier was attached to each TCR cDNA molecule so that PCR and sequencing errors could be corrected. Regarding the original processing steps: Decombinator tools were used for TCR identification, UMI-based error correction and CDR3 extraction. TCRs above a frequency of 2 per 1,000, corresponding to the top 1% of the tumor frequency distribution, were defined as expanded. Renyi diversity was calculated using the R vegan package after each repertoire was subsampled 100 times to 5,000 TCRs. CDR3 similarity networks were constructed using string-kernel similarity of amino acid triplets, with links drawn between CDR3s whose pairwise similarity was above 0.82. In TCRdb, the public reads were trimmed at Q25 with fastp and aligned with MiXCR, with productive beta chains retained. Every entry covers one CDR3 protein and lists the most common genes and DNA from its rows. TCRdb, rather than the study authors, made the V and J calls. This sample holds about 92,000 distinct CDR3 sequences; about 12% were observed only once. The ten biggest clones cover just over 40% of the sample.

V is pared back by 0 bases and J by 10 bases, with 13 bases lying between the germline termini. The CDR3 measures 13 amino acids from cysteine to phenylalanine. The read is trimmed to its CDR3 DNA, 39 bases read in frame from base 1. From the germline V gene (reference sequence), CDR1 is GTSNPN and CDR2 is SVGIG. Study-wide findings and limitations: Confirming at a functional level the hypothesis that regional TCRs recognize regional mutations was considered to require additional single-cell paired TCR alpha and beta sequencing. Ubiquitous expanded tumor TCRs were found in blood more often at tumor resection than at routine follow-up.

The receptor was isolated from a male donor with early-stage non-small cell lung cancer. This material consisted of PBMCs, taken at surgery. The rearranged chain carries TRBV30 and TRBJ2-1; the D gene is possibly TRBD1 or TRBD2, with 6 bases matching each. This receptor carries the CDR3 CAWSVMGGKEQFF. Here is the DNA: TGTGCCTGGAGTGTGATGGGGGGCAAGGAGCAGTTCTTC.